The rows below give T cell receptor beta chains drawn from one sample of a study of blood T cell repertoires in COVID-19. Sequencing was performed with immunoSEQ multiplex PCR; in TCRdb, only in-frame clones are kept and a portion is missing. The sample includes fewer than 250,000 clones, 80% to 90% of them seen just once. Sequences were obtained from peripheral blood. The source of these receptors is a woman aged 70 to 79 with acute or convalescent COVID-19. Both conserved end residues are part of each CDR3. A D gene is named only where the DNA matches it firmly. Clone size is not always given. Where it is, it says once, few, many or a class for expanded clones.

TRBV19	.	TRBJ2-5	TRBD2	TGTGCCAGTAGTTCAGGACTAGCGGGGGCTGTCGAGACCCAGTACTTC	CASSSGLAGAVETQYF
TRBV18	.	TRBJ1-2	.	TGTGCCAGCTCACCTGAGGACAGCTATGGCTACACCTTC	CASSPEDSYGYTF
TRBV15	.	TRBJ1-5	.	TGTGCCACCAGCAGAGATCCGGGGAGCAATCAGCCCCAGCATTTT	CATSRDPGSNQPQHF
TRBV30	.	TRBJ1-1	.	TGTGCCTGGAGCGTTTACTACAGGGAAGCTTTCTTT	CAWSVYYREAFF
TRBV5-6	.	TRBJ2-5	TRBD1	TGTGCCAGCAGCCAGACAGGGGGAGAGACCCAGTACTTC	CASSQTGGETQYF
TRBV6-5	.	TRBJ1-2	.	TGTGCCAGCAGGGCCGACGCGGGGTACAACTATGGCTACACCTTC	CASRADAGYNYGYTF
TRBV9	.	TRBJ1-2	TRBD1	TGTGCCAGCAGCCCCCGGGACAGGGTTGGGAACTATGGCTACACCTTC	CASSPRDRVGNYGYTF
TRBV6-6	.	TRBJ2-5	.	TGTGCCAGCATCTCTTGGAGGGGAGACCAAGAGACCCAGTACTTC	CASISWRGDQETQYF
TRBV15	.	TRBJ1-2	.	TGTGCCACCAGCAGAGATCCGGGTCGGGTTGTTGGCTACACCTTC	CATSRDPGRVVGYTF
TRBV5-4	.	TRBJ1-4	TRBD1	TGTGCCAGCAGCCCCCGGACAGGGGAGAACGAAAAACTGTTTTTT	CASSPRTGENEKLFF
TRBV28	.	TRBJ1-6	.	TGTGCCAGCTGGGGAGAGAATAATTCACCCCTCCACTTT	CASWGENNSPLHF
TRBV18	.	TRBJ1-1	.	TGTGCCAGCTCACTAAACCCGGGGGGGAACACTGAAGCTTTCTTT	CASSLNPGGNTEAFF
TRBV4-1	.	TRBJ2-7	TRBD2	TGCGCCAGCAGCCTTGTCGGACTAGCGGGGGACGAGCAGTACTTC	CASSLVGLAGDEQYF
TRBV6-1	.	TRBJ2-3	TRBD2	TGTGCCAGCAGTGAGACTAGCGGGGGGACAGATACGCAGTATTTT	CASSETSGGTDTQYF
TRBV19	few	TRBJ2-3	TRBD2	TGTGCCAGTAGTATAGGGCGGGGGGAGTATACGCAGTATTTT	CASSIGRGEYTQYF
TRBV5-6	.	TRBJ2-2	TRBD1	TGTGCCAGCAGCTCCGGGACAGGGTGGACCGGGGAGCTGTTTTTT	CASSSGTGWTGELFF
TRBV6-5	.	TRBJ1-2	TRBD1	TGTGCCAGCAGTCTCCGGGACAGTCGGATCTATGGCTACACCTTC	CASSLRDSRIYGYTF
TRBV11-2	.	TRBJ1-1	TRBD1	TGTGCCAGCAGCCCCCGGACAGGGAACACTGAAGCTTTCTTT	CASSPRTGNTEAFF
TRBV5-6	.	TRBJ2-7	.	TGTGCCAGCAGCACATACGTTCCCCAGGGTTCCTACGAGCAGTACTTC	CASSTYVPQGSYEQYF
TRBV28	.	TRBJ2-3	TRBD1	TGTGCCAGCAGTTTTTTAGGGAGGACAGGGGTCACAGATACGCAGTATTTT	CASSFLGRTGVTDTQYF
TRBV19	.	TRBJ1-2	TRBD1	TGTGCCAGTAGCCTAGGGACAGGGGGTTTCGGCTACTATGGCTACACCTTC	CASSLGTGGFGYYGYTF
TRBV6-5	.	TRBJ1-4	TRBD1	TGTGCCAGCAGTTACTCCGGGACAGGGTCTGAAAAACTGTTTTTT	CASSYSGTGSEKLFF
TRBV29-1	.	TRBJ1-6	.	TGCAGCGTTCGTACAGGCGGAAATTCACCCCTCCACTTT	CSVRTGGNSPLHF
TRBV6-5	.	TRBJ2-7	TRBD1	TGTGCCAGCACGGGACAGGTCTACTCCTACGAGCAGTACTTC	CASTGQVYSYEQYF
TRBV2	.	TRBJ2-7	.	TGTGCCAGCAGTCGTTCTCAGGGGCTCGTCGAGCAGTACTTC	CASSRSQGLVEQYF
TRBV7-2	few	TRBJ2-1	TRBD2	TGTGCCAGCAGACGGTCAGCGGGGGCCCACAATGAGCAGTTCTTC	CASRRSAGAHNEQFF
TRBV7-9	.	TRBJ2-5	.	TGTGCCAGCACCCTCTCGGTGCAAGAGACCCAGTACTTC	CASTLSVQETQYF
TRBV27	.	TRBJ1-6	TRBD1	TGTGCCAGCAGTTTATCTAGCAGGGGGAGCTCACCCCTCCACTTT	CASSLSSRGSSPLHF
TRBV19	.	TRBJ2-1	TRBD1	TGTGCCAGTAGTATTGGGGGACAGGGGAGGAATGAGCAGTTCTTC	CASSIGGQGRNEQFF
TRBV24-1	.	TRBJ2-3	.	TGTGCCACCAGTGACGGACAGTCTTACACAGATACGCAGTATTTT	CATSDGQSYTDTQYF
TRBV5-1	.	TRBJ2-1	TRBD2	TGCGCCAGCAGCCCCAATAGCGGGGCCCCTAGGGATGAGCAGTTCTTC	CASSPNSGAPRDEQFF
TRBV5-1	once	TRBJ1-2	.	TGCGCCAGCAGCTTGTTGGGGGGTGGCTATGGCTACACCTTC	CASSLLGGGYGYTF
TRBV7-2	.	TRBJ2-1	.	TGTGCCAGCAGCTTAGGGCGGGCAAACAATGAGCAGTTCTTC	CASSLGRANNEQFF